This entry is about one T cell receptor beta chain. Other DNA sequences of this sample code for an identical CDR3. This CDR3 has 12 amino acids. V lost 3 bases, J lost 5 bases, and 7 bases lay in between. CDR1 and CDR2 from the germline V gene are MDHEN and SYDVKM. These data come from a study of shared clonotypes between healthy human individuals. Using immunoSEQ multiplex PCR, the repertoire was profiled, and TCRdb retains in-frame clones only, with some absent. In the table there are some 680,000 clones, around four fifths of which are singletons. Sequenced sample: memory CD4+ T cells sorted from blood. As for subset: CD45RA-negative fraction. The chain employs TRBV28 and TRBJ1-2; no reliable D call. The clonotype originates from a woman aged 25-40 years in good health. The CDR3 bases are TGTGCCAGCAGTTTCGGTTATTATGGCTACACCTTC. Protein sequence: CASSFGYYGYTF.